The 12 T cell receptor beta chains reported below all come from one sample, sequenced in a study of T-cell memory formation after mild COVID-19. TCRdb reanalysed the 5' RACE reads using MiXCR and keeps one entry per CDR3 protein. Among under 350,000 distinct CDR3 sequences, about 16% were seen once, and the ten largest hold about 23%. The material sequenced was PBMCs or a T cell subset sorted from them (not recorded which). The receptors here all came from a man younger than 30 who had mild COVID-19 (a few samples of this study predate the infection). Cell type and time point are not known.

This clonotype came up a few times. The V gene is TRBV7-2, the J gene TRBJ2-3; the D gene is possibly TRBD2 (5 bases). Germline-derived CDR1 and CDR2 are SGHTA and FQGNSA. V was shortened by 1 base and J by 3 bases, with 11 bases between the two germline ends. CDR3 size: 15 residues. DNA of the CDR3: TGTGCCAGCAGCTTAGTTCCTTCGGGGACAGATACGCAGTATTTT. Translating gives CASSLVPSGTDTQYF.

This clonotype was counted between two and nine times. CDR3 region: CASSLTGRNEQFF. The CDR3 nucleotides read TGTGCCAGCAGCTTGACAGGGAGGAATGAGCAGTTCTTC. The J gene is TRBJ2-1, the V gene TRBV5-6, with D perhaps given as TRBD1 or TRBD2 (6 bases each). Trimming removed 1 base at V and 7 bases at J, with 9 bases between. Looked up from germline, CDR1 is SGHDT and CDR2 is YYEEEE. CDR3 length: 13 residues.

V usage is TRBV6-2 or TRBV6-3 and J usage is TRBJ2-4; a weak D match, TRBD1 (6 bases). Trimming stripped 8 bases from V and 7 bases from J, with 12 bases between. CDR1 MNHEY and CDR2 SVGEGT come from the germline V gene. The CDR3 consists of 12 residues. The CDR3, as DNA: TGTGCCAGCGGATACAGGGTGAACATTCAGTACTTC. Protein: CASGYRVNIQYF.

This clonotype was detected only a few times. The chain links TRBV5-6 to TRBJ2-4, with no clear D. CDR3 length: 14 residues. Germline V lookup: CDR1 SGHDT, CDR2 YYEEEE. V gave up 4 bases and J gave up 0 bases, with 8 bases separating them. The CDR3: CASSRPIAKNIQYF. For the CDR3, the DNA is TGTGCCAGCAGCCGACCAATAGCCAAAAACATTCAGTACTTC.

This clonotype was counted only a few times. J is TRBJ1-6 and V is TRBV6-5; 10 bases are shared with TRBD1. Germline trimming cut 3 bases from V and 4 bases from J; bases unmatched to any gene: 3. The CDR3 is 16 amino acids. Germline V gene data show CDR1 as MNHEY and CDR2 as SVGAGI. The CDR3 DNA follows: TGTGCCAGCAGTTATCAGGGACAGGGGTATAATTCACCCCTCCACTTT. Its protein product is CASSYQGQGYNSPLHF.

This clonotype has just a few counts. CDR3 sequence reads: CASHLYNEQFF. CDR3 coding DNA: TGTGCCAGCCATCTATACAATGAGCAGTTCTTC. The rearrangement links TRBV2 to TRBJ2-1; no firm D call. V dropped 8 bases and J dropped 4 bases, with 6 bases sitting between them. Germline CDR1 and CDR2: SNHLY and FYNNEI. CDR3 length equals 11 residues.

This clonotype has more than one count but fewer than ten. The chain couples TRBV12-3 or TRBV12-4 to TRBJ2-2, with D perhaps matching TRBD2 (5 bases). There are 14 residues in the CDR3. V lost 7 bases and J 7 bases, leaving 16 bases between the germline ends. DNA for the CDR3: TGTGCCAGCACCCTGAGAGGGAAAAACGGGGAGCTGTTTTTT. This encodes CASTLRGKNGELFF.

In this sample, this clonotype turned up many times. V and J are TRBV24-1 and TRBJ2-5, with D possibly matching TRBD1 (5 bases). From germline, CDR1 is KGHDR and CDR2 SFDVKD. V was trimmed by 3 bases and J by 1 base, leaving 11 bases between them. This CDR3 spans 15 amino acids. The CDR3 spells CATSDDTRVQETQYF. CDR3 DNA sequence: TGTGCCACCAGTGATGACACCAGGGTCCAAGAGACCCAGTACTTC.

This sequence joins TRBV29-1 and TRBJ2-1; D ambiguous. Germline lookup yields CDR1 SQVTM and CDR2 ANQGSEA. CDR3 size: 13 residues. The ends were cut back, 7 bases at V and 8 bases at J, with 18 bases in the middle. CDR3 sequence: CSAGRNDRYEQFF. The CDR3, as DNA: TGCAGCGCTGGACGGAACGACCGCTATGAGCAGTTCTTC.

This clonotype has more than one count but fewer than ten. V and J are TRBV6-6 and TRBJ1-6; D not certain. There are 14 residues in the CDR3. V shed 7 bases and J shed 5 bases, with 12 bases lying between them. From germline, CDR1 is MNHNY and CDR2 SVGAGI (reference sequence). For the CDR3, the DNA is TGTGCCAGCATCCCTACTCCGGATAATTCACCCCTCCACTTT. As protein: CASIPTPDNSPLHF.

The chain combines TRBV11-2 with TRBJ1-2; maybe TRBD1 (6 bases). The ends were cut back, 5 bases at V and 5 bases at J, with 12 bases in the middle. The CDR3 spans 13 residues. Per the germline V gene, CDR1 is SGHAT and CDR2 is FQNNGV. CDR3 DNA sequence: TGTGCCAGCAGCGAACAGGGCCATTATGGCTACACCTTC. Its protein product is CASSEQGHYGYTF.

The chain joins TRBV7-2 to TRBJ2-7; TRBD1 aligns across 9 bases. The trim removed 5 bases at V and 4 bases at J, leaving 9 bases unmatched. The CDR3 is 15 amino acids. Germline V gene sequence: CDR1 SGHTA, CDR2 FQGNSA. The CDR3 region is CASSPWTGVAYEQYF. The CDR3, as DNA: TGTGCCAGCAGCCCGTGGACAGGGGTCGCGTACGAGCAGTACTTC. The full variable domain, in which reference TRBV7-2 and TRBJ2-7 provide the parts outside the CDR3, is GAGVSQSPSNKVTEKGKDVELRCDPISGHTALYWYRQSLGQGLEFLIYFQGNSAPDKSGLPSDRFSAERTGGSVSTLTIQRTQQEDSAVYLCASSPWTGVAYEQYFGPGTRLTVT.